Sequencing of this TCR beta chain was carried out in a study of T cell responses to AZD1222 COVID-19 vaccine (dated by TCRdb to about 2021). For context, the study as a whole: TCR sequencing covered more than 230 trial participants: 200 to 220 given two doses of AZD1222 and some 25 given two doses of MenACWY control vaccine. Trial participants were enrolled into age subgroups of 18-55, 56-69 and 70-plus years, which contained roughly 150, 30 and 60 TCR-sequenced participants, respectively.

The CDR3 regions of human TCRbeta chains were subjected to immunosequencing. Per the source publication's procedure: Repertoire TCRs were matched against a reference library of SARS-CoV-2-specific TCRs generated with the MIRA antigen-specificity platform. Breadth meant the fraction of unique TCRs that were SARS-CoV-2-associated, whereas depth meant the fraction of total T cells that were SARS-CoV-2-associated. Using the MIRA data, each spike-specific TCR was assigned both to the spike region to which the TCR was reactive and to a CD4 or CD8 class. Log10-transformed breadth and depth values were compared by one-way ANOVA with Sidak's multiple comparisons tests. TCRdb re-hosts the immuneACCESS table, in-frame sequences only. Its copies lack some clones; in the studies checked, an unresolved V gene accounts for under half of them, and the cause for the rest is not known. For V, J and clone size, that table is used; D and trimming come from the DNA. This sample's listing comprises around 150,000 clones. The ten largest clones capture about 2.2% of the sample.

A remark on this clone: No antigen is known for it.

Including cysteine and phenylalanine, the CDR3 has 16 amino acids. This entry keeps only the CDR3 DNA: 48 bases, framed from base 1. The CDR1 and CDR2 encoded by the germline V gene (reference sequence) are GTSNPN and SVGIG. Deletion took 4 bases off V and 6 bases off J, with a span of 24 bases between the germline ends. Broad study findings and their caveats: Most participants were white British and females outnumbered males, and the authors suggested that clonal diversity may have been underestimated. Because no day 14 peak-response samples were available, the repertoires could be characterized only after the peak T cell response. A significant rise in spike-specific TCR breadth and depth was observed after two AZD1222 doses relative to day 0 and relative to MenACWY recipients. The 56-69-year group was small, and its depth increase did not reach significance, likely because of low power. The whole spike protein was spanned by vaccine-associated CD4 TCRs, and dominant responses were seen in regions 160-218 and 743-854. Reportedly, close to half of the unique spike-specific TCRs recognized epitopes lying outside the regions that are mutated in the B.1.351 and B.1.1.7 variants. Conclusions about previously exposed vaccinees are limited because only five to seven AZD1222 recipients were SARS-CoV-2 seropositive at baseline.

What the time point label conveys for this sample: baseline before first vaccination. Samples from vaccinated people were obtained from the UK trials COV001 and COV002, which included a single-blind randomized controlled phase 2/3 trial of AZD1222 (ChAdOx1 nCoV-19) in healthy adults. Trial participant PBMC samples were collected at day 0 and day 28 after the second dose for TCRbeta chain sequencing. The receptor was isolated from an adult in good health. The sample was peripheral blood. The chain links TRBV30 with TRBJ1-2; there is no confident call for the D gene. At the DNA level, the sequence is TGTGCCTGGACCGCAATGGGAGTGAACCCGCTCGATGGCTACACCTTC. Translated, it gives CAWTAMGVNPLDGYTF.